This T cell receptor beta chain was documented in a study of PD-1 blockade in classical Hodgkin lymphoma. About the study: It was nivolumab at 3 mg/kg, given intravenously every 2 weeks, that patients received.

Comments on this clone: Antigen specificity is unknown.

Following autologous stem cell transplantation, relapse occurred in every patient, and exposure to brentuximab vedotin varied. Whole-study results and caveats: CD4+ TCR diversity climbed significantly by C4D1, unlike CD8+ TCR diversity. Diminished baseline TCR diversity has been reported in newly diagnosed patients relative to healthy donors. Still unresolved is the cause of the repertoire differences, which may be disease activity or prior therapy.

Measured with immunoSEQ multiplex PCR; TCRdb has only the in-frame clones, and not every one. Among approximately 100,000 clones listed, around 88% were seen once. This CDR3 spans 13 amino acids. V was trimmed by 4 bases and J by 9 bases, leaving 10 bases between them. Germline V gene sequence: CDR1 MNHNS, CDR2 SASEGT. The sequence derives from a human donor with classical Hodgkin lymphoma. The source was peripheral blood mononuclear cells (PBMCs), collected before the second cycle of nivolumab. This chain connects TRBV6-1 to TRBJ1-6, with no clear D. CDR3 DNA: TGTGCCAGCAGTGTTTGGTTTTCTTCACCCCTCCACTTT. Protein: CASSVWFSSPLHF.